Following are 18 T cell receptor beta chains from one sample sequenced in a study of shared clonotypes between healthy human individuals. Generated by immunoSEQ multiplex PCR, the TCRdb table keeps only in-frame clones and is missing some. Among roughly 1.5 million clones, approximately 98% were seen once, and the ten largest hold roughly 0.45%. Material: naive CD4+ T cells sorted from blood. Regarding subset: CD45RA+ positively selected. The receptors were gathered from a man aged 30 to 39 in good health.

The chain has TRBV5-4 and TRBJ2-7, with D possibly matching TRBD2 (6 bases). Germline V lookup: CDR1 SGHNT, CDR2 YYREEE (reference sequence). The CDR3 is made up of 17 amino acids. The V end lost 0 bases, the J end lost 1 base, and 17 bases lay between the germline ends. CDR3 nucleotide sequence: TGTGCCAGCAGCTTGGGGCACCGCGGGGCGAGTTCCTACGAGCAGTACTTC. Translation gives CASSLGHRGASSYEQYF.

The V gene is TRBV2, the J gene TRBJ2-1, with TRBD2 identical over 7 bases. This CDR3 is built from 11 residues. V shed 4 bases, J shed 15 bases, and the junction held 6 bases outside the gene matches. CDR1 is SNHLY and CDR2 is FYNNEI in the germline V gene. CDR3 amino acids: CASSGRERLFF. Written as DNA, the CDR3 is TGTGCCAGCAGTGGGCGGGAGCGTCTGTTCTTC.

This chain uses TRBV7-3 with TRBJ2-3, with 8 bases lining up with TRBD2. Germline CDR1 SGHTA, CDR2 FQGTGA. This CDR3 has 16 residues. Trimming removed 1 base from V and 10 bases from J; junction bases left unmatched: 13. CDR3 protein: CASSLKAGDSGKAQYF. DNA of the CDR3: TGTGCCAGCAGCTTAAAAGCGGGGGATAGTGGAAAAGCGCAGTATTTT.

V is TRBV27 and J is TRBJ2-7; a weak D match, TRBD2 (6 bases). CDR1 is MNHEY and CDR2 is SMNVEV in the germline V gene (reference sequence). V was cut by 4 bases and J by 0 bases, with 16 bases left in between. The CDR3 is 16 residues long. Here the CDR3 DNA reads TGTGCCAGCAGTTCCTCTTTAGTCGGGAGCTCCTACGAGCAGTACTTC. Protein sequence: CASSSSLVGSSYEQYF.

The V call is TRBV5-4, the J call TRBJ2-5; D may match TRBD1 or TRBD2 (5 bases each). This CDR3 contains 15 residues. Trimming took 4 bases from V and 5 from J, leaving 18 bases between them. Germline lookup yields CDR1 SGHNT and CDR2 YYREEE (reference sequence). The CDR3: CASSPGTVQRETQYF. CDR3 nucleotides: TGTGCCAGCAGCCCTGGGACGGTTCAGCGGGAGACCCAGTACTTC. Full variable domain (outside the CDR3, taken from reference TRBV5-4 and TRBJ2-5): ETGVTQSPTHLIKTRGQQVTLRCSSQSGHNTVSWYQQALGQGPQFIFQYYREEENGRGNFPPRFSGLQFPNYSSELNVNALELDDSALYLCASSPGTVQRETQYFGPGTRLLVL.

The CDR3 sequence: CASSPTSGTGVGKLFF. CDR3 in DNA: TGTGCCAGCTCACCAACGTCCGGGACAGGGGTTGGAAAACTGTTTTTT. The genes are TRBV18 and TRBJ1-4, with 10 nucleotides matching TRBD1. Looked up from germline, CDR1 is KGHSH and CDR2 is LQKENI. V lost 2 bases to trimming and J lost 10 bases; unmatched junction nucleotides: 10. The CDR3 covers 16 residues.

The chain carries TRBV30 and TRBJ2-7; no firm D call. The CDR3 has 15 amino acids. Trimming stripped 5 bases from V and 0 bases from J, with 17 bases between. Germline assignment: CDR1 GTSNPN and CDR2 SVGIG (reference sequence). The CDR3 bases are TGTGCCTGGGGTCTGGCGGAAGAGTCCTCCTACGAGCAGTACTTC. It translates to CAWGLAEESSYEQYF.

The genes are TRBV29-1 and TRBJ2-6; D is ambiguous. The V end was cut by 6 bases, the J end by 0 bases, with 9 bases between. CDR1 SQVTM and CDR2 ANQGSEA come from the germline V gene. This CDR3 is 14 amino acids long. The CDR3 bases are TGCAGCGTCGTACAGAGCTCTGGGGCCAACGTCCTGACTTTC. This codes for CSVVQSSGANVLTF.

This chain uses TRBV11-2 with TRBJ2-3, with 7 bases lining up with TRBD1. The V gene end was trimmed by 4 bases and the J gene end by 4 bases; junction bases not matched to a gene: 11. The germline V gene has CDR1 SGHAT and CDR2 FQNNGV. CDR3 length equals 16 residues. The CDR3 DNA reads TGTGCCAGCAGCTCTCGGCGACAGGGTAGTGCAGATACGCAGTATTTT. Amino acids: CASSSRRQGSADTQYF.

The chain is built from TRBV5-1 and TRBJ2-1, with a possible D match to TRBD1 (6 bases). CDR3 size: 16 residues. The germline V and J ends were trimmed by 4 bases and 5 bases, with 19 bases remaining between them. Germline loops: CDR1 SGHRS, CDR2 YFSETQ. The chain's CDR3 is CASSRRADRMNNEQFF. CDR3 nucleotides: TGCGCCAGCAGCCGGCGGGCTGACAGGATGAACAATGAGCAGTTCTTC.

The chain couples TRBV11-2 to TRBJ2-7, with D possibly TRBD1 on 6 matching bases. Deletions cut 5 bases from V and 0 bases from J, with 14 bases between. The germline V gene encodes CDR1 SGHAT and CDR2 FQNNGV. The length of the CDR3 is 15 residues. CDR3 sequence reads: CASSPRTGRSYEQYF. CDR3 nucleotides: TGTGCCAGCAGCCCCCGCACAGGGCGCTCCTACGAGCAGTACTTC.

J is TRBJ1-2 and V is TRBV15, with a possible D match to TRBD1 (6 bases). This CDR3 is 14 amino acids long. The V end lost 0 bases, the J end lost 8 bases, and 13 bases lay between the germline ends. Germline loops: CDR1 LNHNV, CDR2 YYDKDF (reference sequence). The CDR3 here is CATSRDEQGVGYTF. CDR3 bases: TGTGCCACCAGCAGAGATGAACAGGGTGTCGGCTACACCTTC.

The V and J genes are TRBV29-1 and TRBJ2-1; D gene uncertain. Germline V gene lookup returns CDR1 SQVTM and CDR2 ANQGSEA. V dropped 2 bases and J dropped 15 bases, with 5 bases sitting between them. The CDR3 is 8 residues long. The CDR3 coding sequence is TGCAGCGTTGAAACTTTGTTCTTC. Its protein is CSVETLFF.

The V and J genes are TRBV14 and TRBJ2-7, with 10 bases identical to TRBD2. The CDR3 is 17 residues long. Germline V gene lookup returns CDR1 SGHDN and CDR2 FVKESK. Trimming at V came to 2 bases and at J to 4 bases, leaving 11 bases not matched to a gene. The CDR3 loop is CASSQRLAGAWGYEQYF. The CDR3 bases are TGTGCCAGCAGCCAACGGCTAGCGGGAGCCTGGGGTTACGAGCAGTACTTC.

With respect to this clone: Other DNA sequences in the same sample also yield this CDR3. This chain links TRBV5-1 with TRBJ2-7, with D uncertain. From germline, CDR1 is SGHRS and CDR2 YFSETQ. The CDR3 loop spans 12 amino acids. The V end lost 0 bases, the J end lost 4 bases, and 5 bases lay between the germline ends. CDR3 region: CASSLEGYEQYF. CDR3 in DNA: TGCGCCAGCAGCTTGGAAGGGTACGAGCAGTACTTC.

The V and J genes are TRBV11-2 and TRBJ1-1; possibly TRBD1 for D (5 bases). CDR1 is SGHAT and CDR2 is FQNNGV in the germline V gene. Trimming pared 5 bases from V and 4 bases from J, leaving 20 bases between. This CDR3 is 16 amino acids long. The CDR3 nucleotides are TGTGCCAGCAGCCCACCATTCTGGGAGGGGAGCACTGAAGCTTTCTTT. Translation: CASSPPFWEGSTEAFF.

The chain combines TRBV5-5 with TRBJ2-7, with D possibly matching TRBD1 (5 bases). Deletions cut 4 bases from V and 9 bases from J, with 17 bases between. Germline assignment: CDR1 SGHKS and CDR2 YYEKEE (reference sequence). The CDR3 length is 13 residues. As DNA, the CDR3 is TGTGCCAGCAGCCCCACCGAGCAGGGCGCGCAGTACTTC. Translated: CASSPTEQGAQYF.

The chain couples TRBV5-1 to TRBJ2-3; 9 nucleotides align to TRBD2. Germline V gene sequence: CDR1 SGHRS, CDR2 YFSETQ. Losses at the gene ends were 2 bases for V and 2 bases for J; bases not matched to a gene: 12. This CDR3 region has 18 residues. CDR3 region: CASSLAIVAGDLTDTQYF. The CDR3 DNA is TGCGCCAGCAGCTTAGCTATAGTAGCGGGGGACCTCACAGATACGCAGTATTTT. Full variable domain (missing parts from reference TRBV5-1 and TRBJ2-3): KAGVTQTPRYLIKTRGQQVTLSCSPISGHRSVSWYQQTPGQGLQFLFEYFSETQRNKGNFPGRFSGRQFSNSRSEMNVSTLELGDSALYLCASSLAIVAGDLTDTQYFGPGTRLTVL.